These 26 T cell receptor beta chains were all obtained from the same sample, sequenced in a study of blood T cell repertoires in COVID-19. Assay: immunoSEQ multiplex PCR; the TCRdb copy retains only in-frame clones and omits some. The sample holds roughly 330,000 clones, over 75% seen once. The sequencing sample was made of PBMCs or T cells enriched from blood (not recorded which). The receptors were gathered from a woman aged 25 to 45 who had recovered from COVID-19.

This chain uses TRBV7-3 with TRBJ2-6; 10 nucleotides line up with TRBD1. CDR1 is SGHTA and CDR2 is FQGTGA in the germline V gene. V lost 6 bases to trimming and J lost 0 bases; unmatched junction nucleotides: 11. The CDR3 is made up of 19 amino acids. CDR3 coding DNA: TGTGCCAGCAGACTCAAGACAGGGGGCGCCCCCTCTGGGGCCAACGTCCTGACTTTC. Translation: CASRLKTGGAPSGANVLTF.

The DNA for the CDR3 is TGTGCCAGCAGCCAAGAATCGGCCAGGAGGAGCTCCTATAATTCACCCCTCCACTTT. Translated: CASSQESARRSSYNSPLHF. V and J are TRBV4-2 and TRBJ1-6; D remains unclear. Germline V gene sequence: CDR1 LGHNA, CDR2 YNFKEQ. The CDR3 totals 19 residues. V was pared by 0 bases and J by 0 bases, with 15 bases between.

V is TRBV6-5 and J is TRBJ1-2; D possibly corresponds to TRBD1 (6 bases). Germline values: CDR1 MNHEY, CDR2 SVGAGI. This CDR3 spans 15 amino acids. The germline V and J ends were trimmed by 2 bases and 7 bases, with 17 bases remaining between them. CDR3 sequence (DNA): TGTGCCAGCAGTTACACCGATGGGGGGGCGACTGGCTACACCTTC. Translated, it gives CASSYTDGGATGYTF.

This clone was detected once. The genes are TRBV5-6 and TRBJ2-2; D is uncertain. Germline V lookup: CDR1 SGHDT, CDR2 YYEEEE. The CDR3 runs to 15 residues. Trimming stripped 4 bases from V and 2 bases from J, with 12 bases between. For the CDR3, the DNA is TGTGCCAGCAGCCACGTTCCGGGTAACACCGGGGAGCTGTTTTTT. This sequence encodes CASSHVPGNTGELFF.

The rearrangement uses TRBV21-1 and TRBJ1-6. TRBV21-1 is a pseudogene segment. The CDR3 sequence is 14 residues long. As DNA, the CDR3 is TGTGCCAGCGACAAACGGGGTCAGAATTCACCCCTCCACTTT. The encoded protein is CASDKRGQNSPLHF.

J is TRBJ2-1 and V is TRBV3-1 (or the pseudogene TRBV3-2); tentative D call: TRBD1 (5 bases). Per the germline V gene, CDR1 is LGHDT and CDR2 is YNNKEL (reference sequence). V lost 1 base and J lost 10, with 20 bases in between. The CDR3 loop spans 16 amino acids. This CDR3 reads CASSQVTEERGGEQFF. The CDR3 region has the DNA TGTGCCAGCAGCCAAGTGACAGAGGAGCGAGGTGGGGAGCAGTTCTTC.

V and J are TRBV7-9 and TRBJ2-7; a possible D gene is TRBD2 (6 bases). Germline V gene sequence: CDR1 SEHNR, CDR2 FQNEAQ (reference sequence). The CDR3 length is 17 residues. V shed 5 bases and J shed 2 bases, with 22 bases lying between them. This chain's CDR3 is CASSLESSGAAAYEQYF. CDR3 nucleotides: TGTGCCAGCAGCCTCGAATCCTCGGGAGCAGCTGCCTACGAGCAGTACTTC. Full variable domain (outside the CDR3, taken from reference TRBV7-9 and TRBJ2-7): DTGVSQNPRHKITKRGQNVTFRCDPISEHNRLYWYRQTLGQGPEFLTYFQNEAQLEKSRLLSDRFSAERPKGSFSTLEIQRTEQGDSAMYLCASSLESSGAAAYEQYFGPGTRLTVT.

This rearrangement joins TRBV2 to TRBJ1-6, with 10 bases fitting TRBD1. The trim removed 7 bases at V and 9 bases at J, leaving 9 bases unmatched. The CDR3 is 15 residues long. Germline CDR1 is SNHLY and CDR2 is FYNNEI. The CDR3, as DNA: TGTGCCAGCAACCCATCCGGGACAGGGGTTTCACCCCTCCACTTT. Translated, it gives CASNPSGTGVSPLHF.

J is TRBJ2-1 and V is TRBV5-1, with a possible D match to TRBD2 (6 bases). CDR3 size: 15 residues. Germline V CDR1 and CDR2: SGHRS, YFSETQ. Trimming shortened V by 10 bases and J by 3 bases, and 20 bases separated the two germline ends. The CDR3 DNA is TGCGCCTCCGAAGCAAGTGGGGGGAACTACAATGAGCAGTTCTTC. It is translated as CASEASGGNYNEQFF.

The chain is built from TRBV10-3 and TRBJ2-5; D is possibly TRBD1 (6 bases). CDR3 length equals 13 residues. The germline V and J ends were trimmed by 4 bases and 5 bases, with 11 bases remaining between them. Germline V gene data show CDR1 as ENHRY and CDR2 as SYGVKD. Written as DNA, the CDR3 is TGTGCCATCAGTGTAGGGGGTGAGGAGACCCAGTACTTC. Amino acids: CAISVGGEETQYF.

The genes are TRBV5-6 and TRBJ2-7, with TRBD1 matching 9 bases. This CDR3 comprises 14 residues. The trim removed 6 bases at V and 5 bases at J, leaving 9 bases unmatched. Germline values: CDR1 SGHDT, CDR2 YYEEEE. For the CDR3, the DNA is TGTGCCAGCACCCTCATACAGGGGGCCCACGAGCAGTACTTC. Translated, it gives CASTLIQGAHEQYF.

This clone was counted only a few times. V is TRBV11-2 and J is TRBJ1-1; tentatively, D is TRBD1 (6 bases). Trimming cost V 2 bases and J 2 bases, with 9 bases left between them. The CDR3 loop spans 14 amino acids. CDR1 is SGHAT and CDR2 is FQNNGV in the germline V gene. CDR3 loop: CASSLQGFNTEAFF. The CDR3 DNA reads as TGTGCCAGCAGCTTACAGGGGTTTAACACTGAAGCTTTCTTT.

V usage is TRBV19 and J usage is TRBJ2-3, with D possibly being TRBD1 (5 bases). The CDR3 has 14 amino acids. V was cut by 6 bases and J by 0 bases, with 10 bases left in between. Germline assignment: CDR1 LNHDA and CDR2 SQIVND (reference sequence). The CDR3 nucleotides read TGTGCCAGTAGCCCGACAGCGAGCACAGATACGCAGTATTTT. This encodes CASSPTASTDTQYF.

The CDR3 DNA reads TGTGCCACCAGTGGTCCCGGGGGGGGCTCCGGGGAGCTGTTTTTT. It is translated as CATSGPGGGSGELFF. The chain uses TRBV24-1 and TRBJ2-2, with 8 nucleotides matching TRBD2. CDR3 length: 15 residues. Germline lookup yields CDR1 KGHDR and CDR2 SFDVKD. Trimming at V came to 5 bases and at J to 6 bases, leaving 7 bases not matched to a gene.

The rearrangement uses TRBV2 and TRBJ2-1; TRBD2 matches at 7 bases. Trimming cost V 3 bases and J 2 bases; bases outside gene matches: 7. Germline loops: CDR1 SNHLY, CDR2 FYNNEI. The CDR3 contains 16 residues. The CDR3 DNA follows: TGTGCCAGCAGTGATCTGCTAGCGGTGACCTACAATGAGCAGTTCTTC. This codes for CASSDLLAVTYNEQFF.

The chain couples TRBV27 to TRBJ1-2; D perhaps matches TRBD1 (6 bases). The V end lost 7 bases, the J end lost 4 bases, and 16 bases lay between the germline ends. The CDR3 has 14 amino acids. The germline V gene has CDR1 MNHEY and CDR2 SMNVEV (reference sequence). The CDR3 region is CASTSGGAPYGYTF. The DNA for the CDR3 is TGTGCCAGCACCTCCGGGGGGGCCCCCTATGGCTACACCTTC.

This clone appeared a few times. The chain uses TRBV27 and TRBJ2-7, with 12 positions matching TRBD2. V lost 5 bases, J lost 0 bases, and 2 bases stayed unmatched. The germline gives CDR1 MNHEY, CDR2 SMNVEV (reference sequence). CDR3 length: 15 amino acids. The CDR3 DNA sequence: TGTGCCAGCAGTCCTAGCGGGGGGGCCTCCTACGAGCAGTACTTC. Translation: CASSPSGGASYEQYF.

The rearrangement joins TRBV5-1 to TRBJ2-1; a weak D match, TRBD2 (5 bases). V was trimmed by 3 bases and J by 4 bases, leaving 8 bases between them. This CDR3 spans 13 amino acids. From germline, CDR1 is SGHRS and CDR2 YFSETQ. CDR3 sequence reads: CASSSGNYNEQFF. The DNA of the CDR3 is TGCGCCAGCAGCTCCGGGAATTACAATGAGCAGTTCTTC.

V is TRBV5-8 and J is TRBJ1-4; the match to TRBD1 covers 8 bases. CDR3 size: 15 residues. The ends lost 2 bases at V and 7 bases at J; junction bases unmatched: 7. CDR1 and CDR2 (germline): SGHTS, YDEGEE. The CDR3 coding sequence is TGTGCCAGCAGCTTCAGGACAGGGAACCGTGAAAAACTGTTTTTT. It translates to CASSFRTGNREKLFF.

This clone is a singleton in its sample. The chain has TRBV19 and TRBJ1-2; possible D gene TRBD1, 5 bases. The germline V gene has CDR1 LNHDA and CDR2 SQIVND (reference sequence). The CDR3 extends over 14 amino acids. V was pared by 4 bases and J by 8 bases, with 17 bases between. For the CDR3, the DNA is TGTGCCAGTAGTACCTGGGGCAGAACGTGGGGCTACACCTTC. Protein sequence: CASSTWGRTWGYTF.

The chain links TRBV5-1 to TRBJ2-7; TRBD1 matches at 7 bases. The length of the CDR3 is 14 residues. The trim removed 3 bases at V and 2 bases at J, leaving 5 bases unmatched. The germline CDR1 and CDR2 sequences are SGHRS and YFSETQ. CDR3 residues: CASSSTGRPYEQYF. DNA of the CDR3: TGCGCCAGCAGCTCGACAGGGCGGCCCTACGAGCAGTACTTC.

This clone was recorded a few times. J is TRBJ2-1 and V is TRBV4-1; tentative D call: TRBD1 (5 bases). V gave up 3 bases and J gave up 4 bases, with 7 bases separating them. CDR1 MGHRA and CDR2 YSYEKL come from the germline V gene. CDR3 length equals 13 residues. CDR3 nucleotide sequence: TGCGCCAGCAGCCACAGGGAATACAATGAGCAGTTCTTC. Protein: CASSHREYNEQFF.

The chain links TRBV5-5 to TRBJ2-7; 9 bases map to TRBD1. The CDR3 totals 16 residues. Per the germline V gene, CDR1 is SGHKS and CDR2 is YYEKEE (reference sequence). Trimming removed 4 bases from V and 3 bases from J; junction bases left unmatched: 11. The CDR3 DNA sequence: TGTGCCAGCAGCCCTTCGCCGGGACAGGGAAGCTACGAGCAGTACTTC. Amino acids: CASSPSPGQGSYEQYF.

This clone came up a few times. The chain combines TRBV30 with TRBJ2-7; weak D call: TRBD2 (7 bases). Trimming removed 0 bases at V and 6 bases at J, with 15 bases between. There are 14 residues in the CDR3. Germline V gene sequence: CDR1 GTSNPN, CDR2 SVGIG (reference sequence). CDR3 bases: TGTGCCTGGAGTGTAATGTTGGGAGGGGGCGAGCAGTACTTC. It translates to CAWSVMLGGGEQYF.

This chain connects TRBV5-6 to TRBJ1-2, with D perhaps TRBD1 (6 bases). Per the germline V gene, CDR1 is SGHDT and CDR2 is YYEEEE. The length of the CDR3 is 13 residues. V was cut by 4 bases and J by 4 bases, with 11 bases left in between. The chain's CDR3 is CASSRTGFYGYTF. The CDR3 DNA reads as TGTGCCAGCAGCCGTACAGGGTTCTATGGCTACACCTTC. Full variable domain (missing parts from reference TRBV5-6 and TRBJ1-2): DAGVTQSPTHLIKTRGQQVTLRCSPKSGHDTVSWYQQALGQGPQFIFQYYEEEERQRGNFPDRFSGHQFPNYSSELNVNALLLGDSALYLCASSRTGFYGYTFGSGTRLTVV.

V usage is TRBV3-1 (or the pseudogene TRBV3-2) and J usage is TRBJ1-2; D is perhaps TRBD1 (5 bases). Looked up from germline, CDR1 is LGHDT and CDR2 is YNNKEL (reference sequence). The V and J ends lost 1 base and 3 bases respectively, with 15 bases between them. The CDR3 covers 16 residues. The CDR3 spells CASSQASGLRYYGYTF. The CDR3 region has the DNA TGTGCCAGCAGCCAAGCTTCAGGGCTTCGGTACTATGGCTACACCTTC.